This TCR beta chain stems from a study of blood T cell repertoires in COVID-19. Study overall: Donors in the United States, Italy and Spain gave samples during acute or convalescent COVID-19. The analysed material was cDNA or gDNA that came from T cells, B-cell-depleted T cells, or PBMCs.

Enrolment of Seattle patients took place during active infection, and they were followed longitudinally. The CDR3 extends over 16 amino acids. Germline V lookup: CDR1 MGHDK, CDR2 SYGVNS. V lost 0 bases and J 3 bases, leaving 11 bases between the germline ends. Original data processing: Nucleated cell number was recorded as an estimate derived from reference gene primer amplification. The protocol was immunoSEQ multiplex PCR, while the TCRdb copy is restricted to in-frame clones and leaves out a portion. The D gene and trimming were derived from the DNA, and the V and J assignments and clone size from that table. The data contain about 200,000 clones, roughly 92% of them singletons.

Sequencing was performed on peripheral blood. The sequence derives from a man aged 25-40 years with COVID-19, enrolled during active disease. J is TRBJ1-4 and V is TRBV25-1; D unclear. The CDR3 reads CASSEYGRASNEKLFF. The CDR3 DNA follows: TGTGCCAGCAGTGAATATGGGCGGGCCTCTAATGAAAAACTGTTTTTT.